Below, 10 T cell receptor beta chains from the same sample are listed, as sequenced in a study of T cells in Graves' hyperthyroidism and ophthalmopathy. The investigators amplified TCR beta CDR3 regions from RNA transcripts. The study used the HTBI primer set for a first-round RT-PCR of the TCR CDR3. TCRdb re-called the multiplex PCR reads through MiXCR, storing one row per CDR3 protein. The data show 200,000 to 250,000 distinct CDR3 sequences, over 20% seen once. Specimen: blood. These receptors were taken from a woman aged 35 to 49 with Graves' ophthalmopathy.

This rearrangement joins TRBV20-1 to TRBJ2-7; no definite D call. The germline V gene encodes CDR1 DFQATT and CDR2 SNEGSKA (reference sequence). This CDR3 region has 14 residues. The germline V and J ends were trimmed by 5 bases and 4 bases, with 18 bases remaining between them. The CDR3 DNA is TGCAGTGCTGACCACCCAACCCTTAAGTACGAGCAGTACTTC. Translated: CSADHPTLKYEQYF.

This clonotype was counted at least ten times. V usage is TRBV4-1 and J usage is TRBJ1-5; D is unclear. Germline CDR1 reads MGHRA; CDR2 reads YSYEKL. The CDR3 runs to 14 residues. The V and J ends lost 0 bases and 2 bases respectively, with 5 bases between them. This chain's CDR3 is CASSQDLGNQPQHF. The DNA of the CDR3 is TGCGCCAGCAGCCAAGATCTAGGCAATCAGCCCCAGCATTTT.

This clonotype occurred many times. The CDR3 protein is CASSTRQEDQPQHF. In DNA form, the CDR3 reads TGTGCCAGCAGCACCCGACAGGAGGATCAGCCCCAGCATTTT. The V gene is TRBV4-2, the J gene TRBJ1-5; tentatively, D is TRBD1 (6 bases). The V end was cut by 5 bases, the J end by 5 bases, with 13 bases between. The CDR3 has 14 residues. Germline-derived CDR1 and CDR2 are LGHNA and YNFKEQ.

The chain links TRBV6-2 or TRBV6-3 to TRBJ1-1; D is perhaps TRBD1 (5 bases). The V end was cut by 2 bases, the J end by 0 bases, with 25 bases between. The CDR3 has 20 residues. CDR1 is MNHEY, CDR2 SVGEGT, per germline. CDR3 sequence (DNA): TGTGCCAGCAGTTACCCCCCGGGGAAGTTCGGCGGACACATGAACACTGAAGCTTTCTTT. It encodes CASSYPPGKFGGHMNTEAFF.

This clonotype was counted at least ten times. The chain links TRBV10-3 to TRBJ1-5; unclear D gene. Germline CDR1 reads ENHRY; CDR2 reads SYGVKD. The length of the CDR3 is 14 residues. Trimming stripped 2 bases from V and 3 bases from J, with 8 bases between. The CDR3 reads CAISEASDNQPQHF. CDR3 nucleotides: TGTGCCATCAGTGAGGCCTCAGACAATCAGCCCCAGCATTTT.

This clonotype was seen at least ten times. The genes are TRBV20-1 and TRBJ2-2, with TRBD2 matching over 9 bases. Germline values: CDR1 DFQATT, CDR2 SNEGSKA (reference sequence). The CDR3 is 15 amino acids. After removal of 6 bases from V and 7 bases from J, the junction contained 12 bases not matched to a gene. The CDR3 sequence is CSAPGGGRGVGELFF. In nucleotides, the CDR3 is TGCAGTGCCCCCGGTGGCGGGAGGGGCGTCGGGGAGCTGTTTTTT.

As concerns this clonotype: It may be a read error: a sequence one base away is much more abundant. The CDR3 DNA follows: TGTGCCAGCTGCCGGGCGGCTATGAACACTGAAGCTTTCTTT. Translating it yields CASCRAAMNTEAFF. The gene calls are TRBV7-9 and TRBJ1-1; D remains unclear. Trimming removed 8 bases at V and 0 bases at J, with 13 bases between. There are 14 residues in the CDR3. CDR1 and CDR2 from the germline V gene are SEHNR and FQNEAQ (reference sequence).

The sample holds a few counts of this clonotype. A much more abundant neighbour one base away suggests this may be a read error. The rearrangement joins TRBV15 to TRBJ1-1; no definite D call. From germline, CDR1 is LNHNV and CDR2 YYDKDF (reference sequence). The ends were cut back, 0 bases at V and 3 bases at J, with 5 bases in the middle. The CDR3 sequence is 13 residues long. Written as DNA, the CDR3 is TGTGCCACCAGCAGAGATTGGGACACTGAAGCTTTCTTT. This gives the protein CATSRDWDTEAFF.

In this sample, this clonotype turned up once. The gene calls are TRBV28 and TRBJ1-2; D gene ambiguous. CDR1 and CDR2 from the germline V gene are MDHEN and SYDVKM. V was shortened by 5 bases and J by 7 bases, with 11 bases between the two germline ends. The CDR3 extends over 12 amino acids. The DNA for the CDR3 is TGTGCCAGCAGTCGGAGGATATTTGGCTACACCTTC. It specifies CASSRRIFGYTF.

Many counts were recorded for this clonotype. V gene TRBV2 combines with J gene TRBJ2-7, with TRBD1 matching 7 bases. Germline CDR1 is SNHLY and CDR2 is FYNNEI. Trimming at V came to 4 bases and at J to 3 bases, leaving 9 bases not matched to a gene. The CDR3 has 15 amino acids. Here the CDR3 reads CASSVPGGGIYEQYF. CDR3 coding DNA: TGTGCCAGCAGTGTCCCAGGGGGTGGTATCTACGAGCAGTACTTC.